One T cell receptor (beta chain) is described in this entry. Its antigen is currently unknown. Together with a sample-barcoded 5' primer, a J-beta primer mix was included in a second PCR lasting roughly 7 to 11 cycles. Each cDNA molecule was tagged by a template-switch adaptor with 12 random nucleotides. The yield of each sample was at least 3 million CDR3-containing paired-end reads. TCRdb used MiXCR to reprocess the 5' RACE reads, holding one entry per CDR3 protein. The data hold around 1,900,000 distinct CDR3 sequences, with around 42% observed a single time. This sample was taken from a study of blood T cells in healthy people across ages. General observations from the study: There was a strong correlation between TCR beta diversity and naive T cell percentage. PBMC samples, being unsorted, prevented any conclusive comparison of naive and antigen-experienced cells.

The CDR3 runs to 14 residues. Germline-derived CDR1 and CDR2 are SGDLS and YYNGEE. The V end was cut by 0 bases, the J end by 6 bases, with 11 bases between. The material sequenced was blood. The clonotype was recovered from a human donor in good health. The J gene is TRBJ2-3, the V gene TRBV9; D is perhaps TRBD1 (5 bases). For the CDR3, the DNA is TGTGCCAGCAGCGTAGTAGGGGAACAGGATACGCAGTATTTT. It translates to CASSVVGEQDTQYF.